This T cell receptor beta chain was identified in a study of OX40 agonist ivuxolimab in advanced cancers. Study overall: The study treated patients with ivuxolimab, an agonistic anti-OX40 (CD134) antibody. Under the entry rules, prior anti-PD-1, anti-PD-L1 or anti-CTLA-4 therapy was allowed, and roughly 41% had some. Overall study findings and caveats: At doses 0.1 to 3.0 mg/kg, CD4+ and CD8+ clones expanded.

About this clone: Its specificity is not known.

The CDR3 is 16 residues long. Germline CDR1 SGHTA, CDR2 FQGNSA. The trim removed 1 base at V and 4 bases at J, leaving 8 bases unmatched. Produced via immunoSEQ multiplex PCR; TCRdb's table is partial and in-frame only. The sample has around 62,000 clones; around 80% are singletons. This clonotype originated in an adult with an advanced solid tumor such as melanoma, head and neck, liver or kidney cancer. The sequenced sample was CD4+ or CD8+ T cells sorted from blood, obtained in a trial of the OX40 agonist ivuxolimab. The genes are TRBV7-2 and TRBJ2-5; 8 positions agree with TRBD1. The CDR3 sequence: CASSLGVRGQTETQYF. The CDR3 DNA is TGTGCCAGCAGCTTAGGGGTCAGGGGGCAGACAGAGACCCAGTACTTC.